The present T cell receptor (beta chain) was sequenced within a study of Ad26.COV2.S vaccination and SARS-CoV-2 variants (dated by TCRdb to about 2021). Turning to the overall study: Sequencing of the TCRbeta repertoire served to evaluate the specificity and breadth of SARS-CoV-2-reactive T cell receptors following Ad26.COV2.S vaccination. The TCR-sequenced set comprised about 32 samples: some 20 Ad26.COV2.S vaccine recipients, 5 placebo recipients and 8 SARS-CoV-2 convalescent individuals.

Summary of the overall study and its limitations: After vaccination, spike-specific CD8+ and CD4+ T cell responses were reported to show substantial breadth. The authors noted that total T cell responses may have been underestimated by the TCR breadth and depth analyses. Spike-specific TCR breadth was higher in Ad26.COV2.S recipients than in placebo recipients (P = 0.0014). Vaccine and placebo recipients had similar non-spike TCR breadth, a finding consistent with the vaccine containing only spike.

The immunoSEQ Assay was used to sequence TCRbeta CDR3 regions. After extraction, genomic DNA underwent amplification by bias-controlled multiplex PCR, followed by high-throughput sequencing. The authors' pipeline ran thus. Collapsing and filtering of sequences were performed to quantify the absolute abundance of each unique TCRbeta CDR3 region. T cell fraction was estimated by normalization of TCRbeta template counts to usable DNA, with usable DNA being measured through amplification of reference genes present in all nucleated cells. Repertoire TCRs were annotated as SARS-CoV-2-specific by exact matching of V gene, CDR3 amino acid sequence and J gene to a known reactive TCR set. The reference SARS-CoV-2 TCR set was derived from MIRA and filtered for enrichment in COVID-19-positive ImmuneCODE repertoires, a step that removed public or cross-reactive TCRs. Based on the MIRA antigens, annotated TCRs were further analysed at the level of specific ORF or position within ORF. Breadth was defined as annotated unique rearrangements over total unique productive rearrangements; depth was the summed frequency of those rearrangements. Group comparisons of TCR breadth used two-sided Wilcoxon rank-sum tests. This is the immuneACCESS table as TCRdb keeps it, with only in-frame sequences that have V and J called. A part of the clones is gone; compared with another copy, unresolved V genes explain less than half, and the rest is unexplained. V, J and clone size are taken as reported in that table, and D and trimming were inferred from the DNA itself. Across this sample there are roughly 140,000 clones, with about nine tenths seen only once. The ten largest clones add up to around 5% of the sample.

As regards this clone: Its antigen is unknown. The sample holds no much larger clone one base away, and base qualities are not on file.

Read against the paper, the sample's time point label means: individuals recovered from natural SARS-CoV-2 infection. This sample comprised peripheral blood, obtained after recovery from COVID-19. This clonotype originated in a human donor who had recovered from COVID-19.

The DNA reads TGTGCCAGCAGTTTCCTACCGGCAGCTCAGCCCCAGCATTTT. Protein translation: CASSFLPAAQPQHF. The V gene is TRBV28 and the J gene is TRBJ1-5; the D gene remains uncertain. The germline V gene encodes CDR1 MDHEN and CDR2 SYDVKM. Including the terminal cysteine and phenylalanine, the CDR3 comprises 14 residues. Only the CDR3 part of the read is kept: 42 bases, read in frame from the first base. Trimming removed 3 bases from V and 6 bases from J, leaving 12 bases between the germline ends.